The present T cell receptor (beta chain) was sequenced within a study of Graves' ophthalmopathy and Graves' hyperthyroidism. RNA transcripts were the template, and TCR beta CDR3 regions were amplified from them. First-round RT-PCR relied on HTBI primers, and a second-round multiplex PCR came next. Using its own MiXCR run on the multiplex PCR reads, TCRdb lists one record per CDR3 protein. The sample yields 600,000 to 950,000 distinct CDR3 sequences, about 44% seen once. Lactation, pregnancy, uncontrolled infections and other autoimmune diseases were all grounds for excluding patients. PBMCs were obtained from approximately 10 ml of fresh peripheral blood. This CDR3 region has 12 residues. The germline gives CDR1 DFQATT, CDR2 SNEGSKA (reference sequence). Trimming left V 1 base short and J 3 bases short, with 7 bases between. This clonotype was picked up many times. The antigen remains unidentified. Regarding the study as a whole: Blood repertoires reportedly contained most expanded thyroid clonotypes above 0.001 frequency.

The genes are TRBV20-1 and TRBJ2-7, with unresolved D. The sequence was obtained from an adult man with Graves' ophthalmopathy. The sample consisted of peripheral blood. The CDR3 DNA is TGCAGTGCTAGAGGGCAGTACTACGAGCAGTACTTC. Its protein is CSARGQYYEQYF.